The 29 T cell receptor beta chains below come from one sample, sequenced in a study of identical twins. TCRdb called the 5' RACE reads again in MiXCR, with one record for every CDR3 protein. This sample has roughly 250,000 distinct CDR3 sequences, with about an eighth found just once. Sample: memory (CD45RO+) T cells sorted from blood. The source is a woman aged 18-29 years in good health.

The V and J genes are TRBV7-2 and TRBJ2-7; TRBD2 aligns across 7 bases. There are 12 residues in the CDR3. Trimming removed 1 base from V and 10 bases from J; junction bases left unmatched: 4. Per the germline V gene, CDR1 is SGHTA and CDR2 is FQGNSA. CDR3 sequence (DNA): TGTGCCAGCAGCTTAGGGCGGGGGAGTCAGTACTTC. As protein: CASSLGRGSQYF.

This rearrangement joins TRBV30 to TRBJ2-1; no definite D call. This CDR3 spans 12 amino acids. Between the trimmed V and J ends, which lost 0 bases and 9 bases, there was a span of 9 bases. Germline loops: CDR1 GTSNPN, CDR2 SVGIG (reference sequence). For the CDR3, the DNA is TGTGCCTGGAGTGTAGACGCGGCTGAGCAGTTCTTC. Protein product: CAWSVDAAEQFF.

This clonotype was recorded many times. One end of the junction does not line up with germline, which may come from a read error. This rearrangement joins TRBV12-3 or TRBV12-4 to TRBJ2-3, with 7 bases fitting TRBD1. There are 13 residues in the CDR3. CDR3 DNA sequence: TGCGCCAGCAGTCGACAGGGAACAGATACGCAGTATTTT. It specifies CASSRQGTDTQYF.

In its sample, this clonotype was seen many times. The CDR3 region is CSARDLQSPFDQPQHF. The CDR3 nucleotides read TGCAGTGCTAGAGATCTCCAGAGCCCCTTCGATCAGCCCCAGCATTTT. The V gene is TRBV20-1, the J gene TRBJ1-5; D unclear. V shed 0 bases and J shed 5 bases, with 17 bases lying between them. The CDR3 consists of 16 residues. Germline CDR1 and CDR2: DFQATT and SNEGSKA (reference sequence).

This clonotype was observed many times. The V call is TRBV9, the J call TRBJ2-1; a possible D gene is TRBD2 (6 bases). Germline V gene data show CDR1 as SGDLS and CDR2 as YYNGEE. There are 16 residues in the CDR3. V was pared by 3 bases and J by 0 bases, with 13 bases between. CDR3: CASSAQRGSSYNEQFF. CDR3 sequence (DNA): TGTGCCAGCAGCGCACAACGGGGGAGCTCCTACAATGAGCAGTTCTTC.

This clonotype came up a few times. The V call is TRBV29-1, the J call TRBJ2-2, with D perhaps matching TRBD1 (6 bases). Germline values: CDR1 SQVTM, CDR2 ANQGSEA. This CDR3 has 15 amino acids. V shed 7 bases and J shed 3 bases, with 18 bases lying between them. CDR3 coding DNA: TGCAGCGCCAAGCCCCCCCCAGGGGACACCGGGGAGCTGTTTTTT. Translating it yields CSAKPPPGDTGELFF.

DNA of the CDR3: TGTGCCAGCACCTTTTTAGGGGGGCTGGACACCGGGGAGCTGTTTTTT. Its translation is CASTFLGGLDTGELFF. This chain joins TRBV28 and TRBJ2-2; the D call may be TRBD1 or TRBD2 (6 bases each). The V gene lost 7 bases and the J gene lost 3 bases, with 18 bases spanning the gap. CDR3 length: 16 amino acids. Germline V lookup: CDR1 MDHEN, CDR2 SYDVKM.

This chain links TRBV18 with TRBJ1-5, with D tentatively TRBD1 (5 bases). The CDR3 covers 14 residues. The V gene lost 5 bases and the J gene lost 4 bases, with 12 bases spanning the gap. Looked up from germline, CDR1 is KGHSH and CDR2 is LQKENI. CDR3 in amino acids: CASSKDQGNQPQHF. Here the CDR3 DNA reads TGTGCCAGCTCAAAGGATCAGGGAAATCAGCCCCAGCATTTT. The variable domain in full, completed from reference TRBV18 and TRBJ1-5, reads NAGVMQNPRHLVRRRGQEARLRCSPMKGHSHVYWYRQLPEEGLKFMVYLQKENIIDESGMPKERFSAEFPKEGPSILRIQQVVRGDSAAYFCASSKDQGNQPQHFGDGTRLSIL.

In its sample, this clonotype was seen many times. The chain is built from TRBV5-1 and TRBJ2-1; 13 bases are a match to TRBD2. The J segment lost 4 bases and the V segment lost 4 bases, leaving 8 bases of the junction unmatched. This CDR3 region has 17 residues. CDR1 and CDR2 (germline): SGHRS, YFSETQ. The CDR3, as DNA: TGCGCCAGCAGCATAAGGACTAGCGGGAGAGAATACAATGAGCAGTTCTTC. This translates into CASSIRTSGREYNEQFF. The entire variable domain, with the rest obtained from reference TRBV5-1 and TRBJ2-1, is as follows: KAGVTQTPRYLIKTRGQQVTLSCSPISGHRSVSWYQQTPGQGLQFLFEYFSETQRNKGNFPGRFSGRQFSNSRSEMNVSTLELGDSALYLCASSIRTSGREYNEQFFGPGTRLTVL.

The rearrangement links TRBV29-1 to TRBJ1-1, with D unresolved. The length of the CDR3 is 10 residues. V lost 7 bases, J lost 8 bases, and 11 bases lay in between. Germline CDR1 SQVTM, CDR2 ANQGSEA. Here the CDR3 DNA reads TGCAGCGCATTGCAGGCCGAAGCTTTCTTT. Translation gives CSALQAEAFF.

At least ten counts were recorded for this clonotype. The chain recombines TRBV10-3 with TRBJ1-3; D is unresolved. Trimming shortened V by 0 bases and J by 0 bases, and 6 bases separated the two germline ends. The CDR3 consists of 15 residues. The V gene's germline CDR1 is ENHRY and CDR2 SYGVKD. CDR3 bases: TGTGCCATCAGTGAGTCGGGTCTCTCTGGAAACACCATATATTTT. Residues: CAISESGLSGNTIYF.

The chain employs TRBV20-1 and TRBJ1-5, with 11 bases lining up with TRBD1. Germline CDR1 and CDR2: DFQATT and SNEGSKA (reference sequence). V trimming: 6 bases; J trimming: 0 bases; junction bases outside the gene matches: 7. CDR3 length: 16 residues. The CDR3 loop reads CSAGQGAVNSNQPQHF. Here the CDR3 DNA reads TGCAGTGCCGGACAGGGGGCTGTGAATAGCAATCAGCCCCAGCATTTT.

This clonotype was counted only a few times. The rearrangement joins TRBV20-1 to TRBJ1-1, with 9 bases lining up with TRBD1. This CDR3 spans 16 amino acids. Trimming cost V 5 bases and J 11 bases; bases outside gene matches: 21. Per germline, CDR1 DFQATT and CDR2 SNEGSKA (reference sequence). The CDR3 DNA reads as TGCAGTGCTCGGATGGGACAGGGCTTAGGGATGGGTCAGGCTTTCTTT. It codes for CSARMGQGLGMGQAFF.

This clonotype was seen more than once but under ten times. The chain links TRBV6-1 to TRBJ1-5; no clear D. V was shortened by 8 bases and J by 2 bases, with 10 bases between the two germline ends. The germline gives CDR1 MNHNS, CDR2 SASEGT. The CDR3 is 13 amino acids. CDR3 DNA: TGTGCCAGCCGGGCAGGCGGCAATCAGCCCCAGCATTTT. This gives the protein CASRAGGNQPQHF.

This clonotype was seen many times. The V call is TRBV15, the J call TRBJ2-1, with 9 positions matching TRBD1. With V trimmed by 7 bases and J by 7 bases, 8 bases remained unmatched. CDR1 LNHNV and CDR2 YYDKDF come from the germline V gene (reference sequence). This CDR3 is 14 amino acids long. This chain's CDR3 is CATKKQGASNEQFF. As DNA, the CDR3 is TGTGCCACCAAGAAACAGGGGGCGTCAAATGAGCAGTTCTTC.

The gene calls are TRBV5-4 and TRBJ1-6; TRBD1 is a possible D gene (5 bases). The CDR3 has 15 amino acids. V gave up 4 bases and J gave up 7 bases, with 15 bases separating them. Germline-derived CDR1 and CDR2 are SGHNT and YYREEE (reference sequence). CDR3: CASSQTGTSNSPLHF. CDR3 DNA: TGTGCCAGCAGCCAAACCGGGACGTCGAATTCACCCCTCCACTTT. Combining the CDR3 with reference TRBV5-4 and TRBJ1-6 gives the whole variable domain ETGVTQSPTHLIKTRGQQVTLRCSSQSGHNTVSWYQQALGQGPQFIFQYYREEENGRGNFPPRFSGLQFPNYSSELNVNALELDDSALYLCASSQTGTSNSPLHFGNGTRLTVT.

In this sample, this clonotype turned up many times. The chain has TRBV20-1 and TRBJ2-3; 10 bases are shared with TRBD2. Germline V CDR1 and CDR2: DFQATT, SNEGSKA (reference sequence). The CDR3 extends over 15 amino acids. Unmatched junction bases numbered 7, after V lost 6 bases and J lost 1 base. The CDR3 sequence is CSAPNLAGGTDTQYF. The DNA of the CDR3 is TGCAGTGCCCCTAACCTAGCGGGGGGCACAGATACGCAGTATTTT.

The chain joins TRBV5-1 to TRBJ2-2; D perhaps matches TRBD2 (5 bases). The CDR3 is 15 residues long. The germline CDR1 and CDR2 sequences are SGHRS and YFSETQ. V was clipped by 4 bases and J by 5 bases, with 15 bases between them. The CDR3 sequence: CASSPSPIGTGELFF. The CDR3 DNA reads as TGCGCCAGCAGCCCTAGCCCAATAGGGACCGGGGAGCTGTTTTTT. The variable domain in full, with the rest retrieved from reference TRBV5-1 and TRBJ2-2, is KAGVTQTPRYLIKTRGQQVTLSCSPISGHRSVSWYQQTPGQGLQFLFEYFSETQRNKGNFPGRFSGRQFSNSRSEMNVSTLELGDSALYLCASSPSPIGTGELFFGEGSRLTVL.

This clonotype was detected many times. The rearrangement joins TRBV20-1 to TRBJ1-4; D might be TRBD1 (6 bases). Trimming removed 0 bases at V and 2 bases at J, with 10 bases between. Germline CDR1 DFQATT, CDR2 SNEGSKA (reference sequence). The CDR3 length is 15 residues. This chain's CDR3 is CSAREGAETNEKLFF. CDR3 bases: TGCAGTGCTAGAGAGGGGGCCGAGACTAATGAAAAACTGTTTTTT.

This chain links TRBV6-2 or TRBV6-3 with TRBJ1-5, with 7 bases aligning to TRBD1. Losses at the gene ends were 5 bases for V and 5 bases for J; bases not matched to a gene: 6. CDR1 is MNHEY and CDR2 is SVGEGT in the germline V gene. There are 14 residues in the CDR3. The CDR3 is CASSAGQSYQPQHF. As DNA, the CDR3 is TGTGCCAGCAGTGCGGGACAGAGCTATCAGCCCCAGCATTTT.

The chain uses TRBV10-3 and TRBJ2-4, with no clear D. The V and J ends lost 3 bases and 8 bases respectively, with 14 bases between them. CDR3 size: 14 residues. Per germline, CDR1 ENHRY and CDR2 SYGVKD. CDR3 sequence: CAISDRVVSYIQYF. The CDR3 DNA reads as TGTGCCATCAGTGATCGGGTCGTGAGTTACATTCAGTACTTC.

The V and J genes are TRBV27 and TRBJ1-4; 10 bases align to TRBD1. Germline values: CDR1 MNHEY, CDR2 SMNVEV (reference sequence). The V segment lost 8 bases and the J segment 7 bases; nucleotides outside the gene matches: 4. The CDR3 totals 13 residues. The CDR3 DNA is TGTGCCAGCCGACAGGGGGCAACTGAAAAACTGTTTTTT. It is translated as CASRQGATEKLFF.

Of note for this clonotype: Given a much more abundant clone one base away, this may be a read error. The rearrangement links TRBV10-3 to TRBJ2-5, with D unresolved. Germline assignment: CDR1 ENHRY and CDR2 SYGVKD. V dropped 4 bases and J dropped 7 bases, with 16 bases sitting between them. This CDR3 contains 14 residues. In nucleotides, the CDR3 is TGTGCCATCAGTGCCTCAGCTGGTGGCGGGACCCAGTACTTC. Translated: CAISASAGGGTQYF.

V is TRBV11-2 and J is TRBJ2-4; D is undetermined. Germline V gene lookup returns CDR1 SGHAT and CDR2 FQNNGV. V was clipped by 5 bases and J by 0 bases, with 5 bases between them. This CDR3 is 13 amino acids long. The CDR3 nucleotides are TGTGCCAGCAGCGTGGGAGCCAAAAACATTCAGTACTTC. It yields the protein CASSVGAKNIQYF.

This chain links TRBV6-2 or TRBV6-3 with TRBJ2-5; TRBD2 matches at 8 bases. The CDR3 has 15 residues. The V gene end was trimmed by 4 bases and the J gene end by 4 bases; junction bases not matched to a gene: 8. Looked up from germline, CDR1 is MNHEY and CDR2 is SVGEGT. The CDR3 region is CASSFSGTLRETQYF. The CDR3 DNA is TGTGCCAGCAGTTTTAGCGGGACCCTAAGAGAGACCCAGTACTTC.

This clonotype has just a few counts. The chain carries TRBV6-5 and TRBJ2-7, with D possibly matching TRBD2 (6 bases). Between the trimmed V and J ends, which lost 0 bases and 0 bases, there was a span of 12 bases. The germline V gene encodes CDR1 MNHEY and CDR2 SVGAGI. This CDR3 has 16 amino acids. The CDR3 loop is CASSYSKGLVSYEQYF. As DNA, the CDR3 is TGTGCCAGCAGTTACTCAAAGGGACTGGTCTCCTACGAGCAGTACTTC.

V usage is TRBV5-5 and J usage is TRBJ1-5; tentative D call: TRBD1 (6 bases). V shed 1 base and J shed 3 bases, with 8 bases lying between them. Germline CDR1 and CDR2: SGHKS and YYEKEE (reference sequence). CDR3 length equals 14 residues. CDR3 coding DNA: TGTGCCAGCAGCTTGCCAGGGGCCAATCAGCCCCAGCATTTT. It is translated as CASSLPGANQPQHF.

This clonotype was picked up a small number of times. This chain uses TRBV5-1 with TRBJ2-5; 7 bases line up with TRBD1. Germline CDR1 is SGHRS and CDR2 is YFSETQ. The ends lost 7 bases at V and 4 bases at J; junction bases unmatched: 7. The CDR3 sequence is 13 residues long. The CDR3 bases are TGCGCCAGCGGGACAGATAGTGGAGAGACCCAGTACTTC. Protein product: CASGTDSGETQYF.

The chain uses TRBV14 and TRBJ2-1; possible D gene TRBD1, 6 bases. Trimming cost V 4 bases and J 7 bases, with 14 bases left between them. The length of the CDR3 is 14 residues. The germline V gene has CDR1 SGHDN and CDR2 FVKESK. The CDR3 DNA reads TGTGCCAGCAGCCCTCGGGACACCCGAAATGAGCAGTTCTTC. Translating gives CASSPRDTRNEQFF.